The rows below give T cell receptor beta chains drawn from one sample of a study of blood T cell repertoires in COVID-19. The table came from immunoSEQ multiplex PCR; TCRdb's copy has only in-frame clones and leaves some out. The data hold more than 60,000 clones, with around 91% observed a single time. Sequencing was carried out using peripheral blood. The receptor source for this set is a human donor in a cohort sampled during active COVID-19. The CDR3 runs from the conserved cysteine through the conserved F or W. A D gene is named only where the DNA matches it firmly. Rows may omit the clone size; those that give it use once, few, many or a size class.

TGCAGCGTTGCACAGGGGAGCACTGAAGCTTTCTTT CSVAQGSTEAFF NA TRBV29-1 TRBD1 TRBJ1-1 12
TGTGCCAGCAGCAACCGGGACAGGGTGGCTGGCTACACCTTC CASSNRDRVAGYTF NA TRBV9 TRBD1 TRBJ1-2 14
TGTGCCAGCAGTTCGACAGGGGGTTTCCAAGAGACCCAGTACTTC CASSSTGGFQETQYF NA TRBV6-6 TRBD1 TRBJ2-5 15
TGTGCCAGCAGCTTAGCCGGTGGTAGCGGCACAGATACGCAGTATTTT CASSLAGGSGTDTQYF NA TRBV7-6 NA TRBJ2-3 16
TGTGCCAGCTCTGCCTCTCTACAGGGGGTTGGGCAGCCCCAGCATTTT CASSASLQGVGQPQHF NA TRBV18 TRBD1 TRBJ1-5 16
TGTGCCAGCAGCCTGGACACTCTTTTAGGGACCCAGTACTTC CASSLDTLLGTQYF NA TRBV7-9 NA TRBJ2-5 14
TGTGCCACCAGCCCCTACGGGGCGGGGGTCATTGAGCAGTTCTTC CATSPYGAGVIEQFF NA TRBV15 TRBD2 TRBJ2-1 15
TGTGCCAGCAGTTTAGGACAGGGCGCTGGCTACACCTTC CASSLGQGAGYTF NA TRBV12-3/TRBV12-4 TRBD1 TRBJ1-2 13
TGCGCCAGCAGCTTACGACAGGGGCGAGCGGCCGGGGAGCTGTTTTTT CASSLRQGRAAGELFF NA TRBV5-1 TRBD1 TRBJ2-2 16
TGTGCCAGCAGTCGACAGGGATCCTATAATTCACCCCTCCACTTT CASSRQGSYNSPLHF once TRBV9 TRBD1 TRBJ1-6 15
TGTGCCAGCAGCCCATCCGGGACAGGGGGCTTGGTCGATGGCTACACCTTC CASSPSGTGGLVDGYTF NA TRBV7-2 TRBD1 TRBJ1-2 17
TGTGCCAGTAGTGGGGCCAGACGGGCTGAAGCTTTCTTT CASSGARRAEAFF once TRBV19 NA TRBJ1-1 13
TGTGCCAGCAGTTACATCCGTACAGGGGGCGGCTATGGCTACACCTTC CASSYIRTGGGYGYTF NA TRBV6-5 TRBD1 TRBJ1-2 16
TGTGCCAGCCGGAGTTTGAACACTGAAGCTTTCTTT CASRSLNTEAFF NA TRBV7-9 NA TRBJ1-1 12
TGCGCCAGCAGTGAGACTAGTCGAGATACGCAGTATTTT CASSETSRDTQYF NA TRBV10-2 NA TRBJ2-3 13
TGCGCCAGCAGCACCGGCAGGGGCCAAGAGACCCAGTACTTC CASSTGRGQETQYF NA TRBV5-1 NA TRBJ2-5 14
TGTGCCAGCAGTTCAGGCGATTGGGTCAATGAGCAGTTCTTC CASSSGDWVNEQFF NA TRBV6-2/TRBV6-3 NA TRBJ2-1 14
TGTGCCTGGGTATACGTTTCGGGGTCTGAAGCTTTCTTT CAWVYVSGSEAFF NA TRBV30 NA TRBJ1-1 13
TGCGCCAGCAGCCCTGGAGGCGGACAGGGCCAGGGCTACACCTTC CASSPGGGQGQGYTF NA TRBV5-1 TRBD1 TRBJ1-2 15
TGTGCCAGCAGCCCCCGGACTAGCGGGGGGGCGGGTGAGCAGTACTTC CASSPRTSGGAGEQYF NA TRBV11-2 TRBD2 TRBJ2-7 16
TGTGCCAGCTCACCACTAGGCACAGATACGCAGTATTTT CASSPLGTDTQYF NA TRBV18 NA TRBJ2-3 13
TGTGCCAGCAGTTCCCAGGGGCTAGCGGGGGGGAATTACAATGAGCAGTTCTTC CASSSQGLAGGNYNEQFF NA TRBV6-2/TRBV6-3 TRBD2 TRBJ2-1 18
TGTGCCTGGAGTGAGCTAGATACGCAGTATTTT CAWSELDTQYF once TRBV30 NA TRBJ2-3 11
TGTGCCATCAGTGAAGGACAGGGCGGCTACGAGCAGTACTTC CAISEGQGGYEQYF NA TRBV10-3 TRBD1 TRBJ2-7 14
TGTGCCAGCAGTCGCTCCGGGACAGTCCTTTACGAGCAGTACTTC CASSRSGTVLYEQYF NA TRBV6-5 TRBD1 TRBJ2-7 15
TGTGCCAGCAGCTCCCGACTGATTGAAGCTTTCTTT CASSSRLIEAFF NA TRBV7-2 NA TRBJ1-1 12
TGTGCCAGCAGCTTGGGGGGCCCCTACAATGAGCAGTTCTTC CASSLGGPYNEQFF once TRBV5-4 NA TRBJ2-1 14
TGTGCCATCAGAGATGTACTTAATTCACCCCTCCACTTT CAIRDVLNSPLHF NA TRBV10-3 NA TRBJ1-6 13
TGTGCCAGCAGTTACGGGGACAGTCGGGAGCAGTTCTTC CASSYGDSREQFF NA TRBV6-6 TRBD1 TRBJ2-1 13
TGTGCCAGCAGCCCCGTTGGAGCCTACAATGAGCAGTTCTTC CASSPVGAYNEQFF NA TRBV7-2 NA TRBJ2-1 14
TGTGCTAGTGGTTTGCCACGAACAGGGACCGGAAACACCATATATTTT CASGLPRTGTGNTIYF NA TRBV12-5 NA TRBJ1-3 16
TGCGCCAGCAGTCACCCCCCGGGACACCGCCAAGAGACCCAGTACTTC CASSHPPGHRQETQYF NA TRBV10-1 NA TRBJ2-5 16
TGTGCCAGCAGTAGGACAGGGCCTGGGGCCAACGTCCTGACTTTC CASSRTGPGANVLTF NA TRBV6-5 TRBD1 TRBJ2-6 15
TGTGCCAGCTCACTCTACACCGGGACAGCTATCGGGGAGCAGTACTTC CASSLYTGTAIGEQYF NA TRBV18 TRBD1 TRBJ2-7 16
TGTGCCAGCAGCCGGACAGGCCCCAGGCTTATTTGGGACTATGGCTACACCTTC CASSRTGPRLIWDYGYTF NA TRBV5-6 TRBD1 TRBJ1-2 18
TGCGCCAGCAGCCCAGACAGGGGGCGCAAGCAGTTCTTC CASSPDRGRKQFF NA TRBV5-1 TRBD1 TRBJ2-1 13
TGTGCCAGCTCACAAGTCTCGGGGAACACTGAAGCTTTCTTT CASSQVSGNTEAFF NA TRBV18 NA TRBJ1-1 14
TGTGCTAGTGGTTTGGTACCGTCTCTGATGGTAACTAGCGGGGGGCCGGCCCAAGTATTGACGCAGTATTTT CASGLVPSLMVTSGGPAQVLTQYF NA TRBV12-5 TRBD2 TRBJ2-3 24
TGTGCCAGTAGTATAGGGTCGACAGGGAAGATTCAGTACTTC CASSIGSTGKIQYF once TRBV19 TRBD1 TRBJ2-4 14
TGTGCCAGCAGCTACGGGATGAGCTACAATGAGCAGTTCTTC CASSYGMSYNEQFF NA TRBV11-2 NA TRBJ2-1 14
TGTGCCAGCTCACCAGGGACAGAGGCCTACGAGCAGTACTTC CASSPGTEAYEQYF NA TRBV18 TRBD1 TRBJ2-7 14
TGTGCCAGCAGTTACGAGTCCAGGGCGTCTAAAAAACTGTTTTTT CASSYESRASKKLFF NA TRBV6-2/TRBV6-3 NA TRBJ1-4 15
TGTGCCAGCAGGTTCAATACAGGGGGTGAGCAGTACTTC CASRFNTGGEQYF NA TRBV12-3/TRBV12-4 TRBD1 TRBJ2-7 13
TGTGCCAGCAGTGGATCGGGTCTACCCGGGGAGCTGTTTTTT CASSGSGLPGELFF NA TRBV6-4 NA TRBJ2-2 14
TGTGCCAGCAGCTTAGACGGTCCCTATGGCTACACCTTC CASSLDGPYGYTF few TRBV7-9 NA TRBJ1-2 13
TGTGCCAGCAGACCTTCCCTGGCCTCCTACGAGCAGTACTTC CASRPSLASYEQYF NA TRBV7-2 NA TRBJ2-7 14
TGTGCCAGCAGACTTAGGTGGGGCTCACCCCTCCACTTT CASRLRWGSPLHF NA TRBV2 NA TRBJ1-6 13
TGCAGCGGGGGAGGGGATGGCTACACCTTC CSGGGDGYTF NA TRBV29-1 NA TRBJ1-2 10
TGTGCCAGCAGTGAGGATGGGGCAGGGACCTACGAGCAGTACTTC CASSEDGAGTYEQYF once TRBV6-1 NA TRBJ2-7 15
TGTGCCAGCAGCTCCGACAGGGTGTTTTCACCCCTCCACTTT CASSSDRVFSPLHF NA TRBV7-6 TRBD1 TRBJ1-6 14
TGTGCCAGTAGTGAAGACAGGGCGTACGACTATGGCTACACCTTC CASSEDRAYDYGYTF NA TRBV19 TRBD1 TRBJ1-2 15
TGTGCCAGCAGCTTAGAACCAGGGTTGGACTATGGCTACACCTTC CASSLEPGLDYGYTF NA TRBV11-2 NA TRBJ1-2 15
TGTGCCAGCAGCGCGAGACAGGGGGCTTATGAAAAACTGTTTTTT CASSARQGAYEKLFF NA TRBV9 TRBD1 TRBJ1-4 15